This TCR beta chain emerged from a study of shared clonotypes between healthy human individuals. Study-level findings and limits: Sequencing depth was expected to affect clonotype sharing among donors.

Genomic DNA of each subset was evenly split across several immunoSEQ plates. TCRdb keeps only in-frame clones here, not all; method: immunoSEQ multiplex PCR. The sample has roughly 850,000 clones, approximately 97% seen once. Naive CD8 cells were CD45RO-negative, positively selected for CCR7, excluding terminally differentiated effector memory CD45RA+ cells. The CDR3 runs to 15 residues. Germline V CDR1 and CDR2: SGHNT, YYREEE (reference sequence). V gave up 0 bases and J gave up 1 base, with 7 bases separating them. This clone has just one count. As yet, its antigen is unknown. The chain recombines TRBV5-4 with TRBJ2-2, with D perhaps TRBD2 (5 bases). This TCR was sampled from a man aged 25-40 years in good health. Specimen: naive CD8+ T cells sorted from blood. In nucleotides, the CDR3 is TGTGCCAGCAGCTTGGAAGCGGAGAACACCGGGGAGCTGTTTTTT. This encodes CASSLEAENTGELFF. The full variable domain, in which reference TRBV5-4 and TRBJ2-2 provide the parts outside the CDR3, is ETGVTQSPTHLIKTRGQQVTLRCSSQSGHNTVSWYQQALGQGPQFIFQYYREEENGRGNFPPRFSGLQFPNYSSELNVNALELDDSALYLCASSLEAENTGELFFGEGSRLTVL.